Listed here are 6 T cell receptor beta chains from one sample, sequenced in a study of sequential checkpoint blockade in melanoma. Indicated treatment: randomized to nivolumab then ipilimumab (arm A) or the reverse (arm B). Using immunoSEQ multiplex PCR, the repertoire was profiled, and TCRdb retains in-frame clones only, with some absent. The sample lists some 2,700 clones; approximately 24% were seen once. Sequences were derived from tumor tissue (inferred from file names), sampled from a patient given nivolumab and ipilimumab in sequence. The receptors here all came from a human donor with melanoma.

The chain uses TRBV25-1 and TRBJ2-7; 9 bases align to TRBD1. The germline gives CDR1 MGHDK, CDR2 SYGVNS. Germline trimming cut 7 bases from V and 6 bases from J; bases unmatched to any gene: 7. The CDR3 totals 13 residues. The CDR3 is CASTHRGRVEQYF. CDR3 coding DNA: TGTGCCAGCACCCACAGGGGGCGCGTCGAGCAGTACTTC.

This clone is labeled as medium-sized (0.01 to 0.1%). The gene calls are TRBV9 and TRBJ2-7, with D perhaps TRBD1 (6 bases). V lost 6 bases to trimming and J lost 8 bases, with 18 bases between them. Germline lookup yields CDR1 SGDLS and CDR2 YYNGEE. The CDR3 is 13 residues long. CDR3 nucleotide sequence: TGTGCCAGCACCCAACAGGGAGACGGAAAGCAGTACGTC. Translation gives CASTQQGDGKQYV.

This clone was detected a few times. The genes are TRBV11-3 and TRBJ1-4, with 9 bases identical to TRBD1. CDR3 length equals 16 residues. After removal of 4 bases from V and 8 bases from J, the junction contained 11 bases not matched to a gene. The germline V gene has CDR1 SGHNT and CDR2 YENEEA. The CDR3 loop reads CASSSKTGGAGEKLFF. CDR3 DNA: TGTGCCAGCAGCTCGAAAACAGGGGGCGCGGGGGAAAAACTGTTTTTT.

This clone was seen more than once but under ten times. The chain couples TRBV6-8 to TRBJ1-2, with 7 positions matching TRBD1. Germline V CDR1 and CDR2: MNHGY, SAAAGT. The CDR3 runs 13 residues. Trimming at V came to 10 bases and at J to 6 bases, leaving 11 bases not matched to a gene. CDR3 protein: CAINPGTAHGYTF. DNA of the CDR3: TGTGCCATCAACCCGGGGACAGCCCATGGCTACACCTTC.

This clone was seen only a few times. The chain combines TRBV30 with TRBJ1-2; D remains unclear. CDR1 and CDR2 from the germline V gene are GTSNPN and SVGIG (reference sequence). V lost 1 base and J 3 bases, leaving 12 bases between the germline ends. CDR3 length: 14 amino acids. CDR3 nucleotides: TGTGCCTGGAGTGCGCCGCGAGTTGACTATGGCTACACCTTC. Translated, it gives CAWSAPRVDYGYTF. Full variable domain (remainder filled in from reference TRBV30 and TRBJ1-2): SQTIHQWPATLVQPVGSPLSLECTVEGTSNPNLYWYRQAAGRGLQLLFYSVGIGQISSEVPQNLSASRPQDRQFILSSKKLLLSDSGFYLCAWSAPRVDYGYTFGSGTRLTVV.

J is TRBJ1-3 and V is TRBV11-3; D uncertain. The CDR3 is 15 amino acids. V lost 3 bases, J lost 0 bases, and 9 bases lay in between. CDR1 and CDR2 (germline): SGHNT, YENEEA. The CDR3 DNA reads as TGTGCCAGCAGCTTGAGTTGGGTCTCTGGAAACACCATATATTTT. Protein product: CASSLSWVSGNTIYF. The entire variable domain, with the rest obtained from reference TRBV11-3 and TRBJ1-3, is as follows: EAGVVQSPRYKIIEKKQPVAFWCNPISGHNTLYWYLQNLGQGPELLIRYENEEAVDDSQLPKDRFSAERLKGVDSTLKIQPAELGDSAVYLCASSLSWVSGNTIYFGEGSWLTVV.